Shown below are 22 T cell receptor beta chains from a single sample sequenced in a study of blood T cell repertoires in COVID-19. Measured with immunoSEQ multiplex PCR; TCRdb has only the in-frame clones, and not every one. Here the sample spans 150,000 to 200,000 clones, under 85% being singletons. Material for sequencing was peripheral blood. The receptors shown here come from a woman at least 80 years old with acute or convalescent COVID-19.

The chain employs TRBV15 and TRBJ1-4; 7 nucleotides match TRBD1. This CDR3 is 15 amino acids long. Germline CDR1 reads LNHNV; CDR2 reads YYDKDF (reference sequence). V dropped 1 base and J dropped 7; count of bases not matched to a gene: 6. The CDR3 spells CATSRVPGQLEKLFF. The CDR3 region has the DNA TGTGCCACCAGCAGAGTGCCGGGACAGCTTGAAAAACTGTTTTTT.

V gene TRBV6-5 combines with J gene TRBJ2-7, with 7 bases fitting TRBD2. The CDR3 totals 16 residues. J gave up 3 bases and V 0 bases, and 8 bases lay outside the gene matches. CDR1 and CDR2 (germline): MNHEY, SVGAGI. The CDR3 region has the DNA TGTGCCAGCAGTTACTCGGGGGGAGGGTTGGACTACGAGCAGTACTTC. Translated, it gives CASSYSGGGLDYEQYF.

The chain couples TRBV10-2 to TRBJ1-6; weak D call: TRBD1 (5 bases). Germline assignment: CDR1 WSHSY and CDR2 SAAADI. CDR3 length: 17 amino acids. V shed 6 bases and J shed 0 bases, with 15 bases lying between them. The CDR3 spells CASRTAVLFSYNSPLHF. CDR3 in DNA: TGCGCCAGCAGGACAGCCGTTTTGTTCTCCTATAATTCACCCCTCCACTTT.

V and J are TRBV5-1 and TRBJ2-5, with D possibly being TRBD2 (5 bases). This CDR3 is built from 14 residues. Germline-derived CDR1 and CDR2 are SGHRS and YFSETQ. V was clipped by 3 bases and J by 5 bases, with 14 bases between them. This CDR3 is CASSSPAPGETQYF. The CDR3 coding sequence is TGCGCCAGCAGCTCACCCGCTCCGGGGGAGACCCAGTACTTC.

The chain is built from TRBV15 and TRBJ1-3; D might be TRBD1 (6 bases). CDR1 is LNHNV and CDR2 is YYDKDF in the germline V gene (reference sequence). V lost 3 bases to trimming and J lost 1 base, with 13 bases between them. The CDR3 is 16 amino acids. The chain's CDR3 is CATSSQGTTSGNTIYF. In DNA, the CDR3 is TGTGCCACCAGCAGCCAAGGGACAACATCTGGAAACACCATATATTTT.

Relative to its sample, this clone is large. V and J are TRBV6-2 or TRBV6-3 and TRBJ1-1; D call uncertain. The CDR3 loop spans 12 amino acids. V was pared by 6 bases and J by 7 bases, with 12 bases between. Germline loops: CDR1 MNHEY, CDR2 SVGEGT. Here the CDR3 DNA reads TGTGCCAGCAGCCAAACCGGCGGTGAAGCTTTCTTT. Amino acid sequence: CASSQTGGEAFF.

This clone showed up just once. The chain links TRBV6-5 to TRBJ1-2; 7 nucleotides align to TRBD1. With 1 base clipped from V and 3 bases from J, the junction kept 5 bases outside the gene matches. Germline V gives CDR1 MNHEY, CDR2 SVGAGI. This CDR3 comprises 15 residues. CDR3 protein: CASSYLNRGHYGYTF. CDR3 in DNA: TGTGCCAGCAGTTACTTGAACAGGGGACACTATGGCTACACCTTC.

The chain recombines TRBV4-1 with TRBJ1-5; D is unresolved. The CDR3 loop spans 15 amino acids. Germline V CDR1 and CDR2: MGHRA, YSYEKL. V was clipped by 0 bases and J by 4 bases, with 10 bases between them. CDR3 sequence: CASSQDPGYNQPQHF. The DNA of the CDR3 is TGCGCCAGCAGCCAAGACCCAGGCTATAATCAGCCCCAGCATTTT.

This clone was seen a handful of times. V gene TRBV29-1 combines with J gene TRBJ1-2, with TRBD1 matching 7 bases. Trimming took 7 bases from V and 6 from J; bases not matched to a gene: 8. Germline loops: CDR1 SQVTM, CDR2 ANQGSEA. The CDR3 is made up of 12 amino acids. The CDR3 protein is CSGGQERDGYTF. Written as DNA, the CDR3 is TGCAGCGGCGGACAGGAACGGGATGGCTACACCTTC.

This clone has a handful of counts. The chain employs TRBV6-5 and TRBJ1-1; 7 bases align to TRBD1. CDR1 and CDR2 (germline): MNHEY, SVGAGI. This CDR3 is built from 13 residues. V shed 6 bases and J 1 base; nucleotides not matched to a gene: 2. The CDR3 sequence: CASRDRANTEAFF. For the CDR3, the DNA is TGTGCCAGCAGAGACAGGGCGAACACTGAAGCTTTCTTT.

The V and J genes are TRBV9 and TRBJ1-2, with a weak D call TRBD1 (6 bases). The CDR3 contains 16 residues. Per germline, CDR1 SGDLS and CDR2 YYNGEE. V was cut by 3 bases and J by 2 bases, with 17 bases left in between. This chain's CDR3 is CASSASHRGGNYGYTF. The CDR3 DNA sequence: TGTGCCAGCAGCGCCTCGCATAGGGGGGGCAACTATGGCTACACCTTC.

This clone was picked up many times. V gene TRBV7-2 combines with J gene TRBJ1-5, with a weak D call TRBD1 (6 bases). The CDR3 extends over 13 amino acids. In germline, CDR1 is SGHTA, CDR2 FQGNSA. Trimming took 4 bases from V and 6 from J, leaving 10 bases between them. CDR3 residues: CASSSQQGQPQHF. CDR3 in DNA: TGTGCCAGCAGCTCCCAACAGGGTCAGCCCCAGCATTTT.

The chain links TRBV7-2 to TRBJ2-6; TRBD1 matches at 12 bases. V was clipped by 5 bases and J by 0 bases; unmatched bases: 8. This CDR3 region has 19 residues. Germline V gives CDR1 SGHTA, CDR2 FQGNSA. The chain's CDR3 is CASSPGTGGLRSGANVLTF. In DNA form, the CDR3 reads TGTGCCAGCAGCCCCGGGACAGGGGGCCTCCGCTCTGGGGCCAACGTCCTGACTTTC.

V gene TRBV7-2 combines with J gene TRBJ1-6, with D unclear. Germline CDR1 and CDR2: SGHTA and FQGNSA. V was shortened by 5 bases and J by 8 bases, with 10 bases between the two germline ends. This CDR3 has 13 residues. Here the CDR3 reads CASSPRRDSPLHF. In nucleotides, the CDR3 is TGTGCCAGCAGCCCACGTCGGGATTCACCCCTCCACTTT. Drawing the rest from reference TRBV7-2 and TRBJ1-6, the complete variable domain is GAGVSQSPSNKVTEKGKDVELRCDPISGHTALYWYRQSLGQGLEFLIYFQGNSAPDKSGLPSDRFSAERTGGSVSTLTIQRTQQEDSAVYLCASSPRRDSPLHFGNGTRLTVT.

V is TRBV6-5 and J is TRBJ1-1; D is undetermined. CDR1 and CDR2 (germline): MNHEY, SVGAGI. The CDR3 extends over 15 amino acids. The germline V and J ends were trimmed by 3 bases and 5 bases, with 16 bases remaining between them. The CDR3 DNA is TGTGCCAGCAGTTATGTCCAGACCCTGAGGACTGAAGCTTTCTTT. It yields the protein CASSYVQTLRTEAFF.

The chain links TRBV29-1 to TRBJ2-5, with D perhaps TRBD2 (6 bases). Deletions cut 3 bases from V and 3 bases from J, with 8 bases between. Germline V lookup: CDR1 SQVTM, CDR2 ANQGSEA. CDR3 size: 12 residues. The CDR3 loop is CSVERGEETQYF. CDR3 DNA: TGCAGCGTTGAGCGGGGTGAAGAGACCCAGTACTTC.

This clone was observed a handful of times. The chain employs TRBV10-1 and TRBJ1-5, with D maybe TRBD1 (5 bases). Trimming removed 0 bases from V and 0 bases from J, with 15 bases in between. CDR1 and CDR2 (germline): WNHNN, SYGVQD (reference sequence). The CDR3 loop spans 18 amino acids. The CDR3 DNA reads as TGCGCCAGCAGTGAGTCAGGGGCCGTCGGGTATAGCAATCAGCCCCAGCATTTT. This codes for CASSESGAVGYSNQPQHF.

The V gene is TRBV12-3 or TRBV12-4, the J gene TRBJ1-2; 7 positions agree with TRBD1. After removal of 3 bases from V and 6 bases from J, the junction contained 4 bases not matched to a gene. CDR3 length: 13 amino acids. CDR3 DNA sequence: TGTGCCAGCAGTTTTAGGACAGGCCATGGCTACACCTTC. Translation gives CASSFRTGHGYTF.

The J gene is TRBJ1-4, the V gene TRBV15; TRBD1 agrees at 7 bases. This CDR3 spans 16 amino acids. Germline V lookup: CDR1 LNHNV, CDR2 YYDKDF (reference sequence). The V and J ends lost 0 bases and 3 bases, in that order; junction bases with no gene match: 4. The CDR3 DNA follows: TGTGCCACCAGCAGAGAGACAGGGAGGCCTAATGAAAAACTGTTTTTT. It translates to CATSRETGRPNEKLFF. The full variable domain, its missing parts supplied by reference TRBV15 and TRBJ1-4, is DAMVIQNPRYQVTQFGKPVTLSCSQTLNHNVMYWYQQKSSQAPKLLFHYYDKDFNNEADTPDNFQSRRPNTSFCFLDIRSPGLGDTAMYLCATSRETGRPNEKLFFGSGTQLSVL.

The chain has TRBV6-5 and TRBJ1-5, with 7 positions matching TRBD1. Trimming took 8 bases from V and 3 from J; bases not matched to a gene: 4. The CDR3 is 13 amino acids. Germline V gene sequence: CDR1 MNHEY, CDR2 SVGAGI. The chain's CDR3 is CASGGTVNQPQHF. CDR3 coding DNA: TGTGCCAGCGGCGGGACAGTCAATCAGCCCCAGCATTTT.

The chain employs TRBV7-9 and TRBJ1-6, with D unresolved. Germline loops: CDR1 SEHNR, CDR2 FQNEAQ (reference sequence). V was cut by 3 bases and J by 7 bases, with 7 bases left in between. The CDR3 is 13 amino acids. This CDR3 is CASSLEGNSPLHF. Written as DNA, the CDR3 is TGTGCCAGCAGCTTGGAGGGAAATTCACCCCTCCACTTT.

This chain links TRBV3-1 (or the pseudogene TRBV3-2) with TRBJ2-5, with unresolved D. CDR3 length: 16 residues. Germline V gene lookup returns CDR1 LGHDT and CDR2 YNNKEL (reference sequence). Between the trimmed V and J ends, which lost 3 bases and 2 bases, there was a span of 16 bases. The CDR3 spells CASSQPLQIGQETQYF. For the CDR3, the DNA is TGTGCCAGCAGCCAGCCCCTACAGATAGGACAAGAGACCCAGTACTTC.